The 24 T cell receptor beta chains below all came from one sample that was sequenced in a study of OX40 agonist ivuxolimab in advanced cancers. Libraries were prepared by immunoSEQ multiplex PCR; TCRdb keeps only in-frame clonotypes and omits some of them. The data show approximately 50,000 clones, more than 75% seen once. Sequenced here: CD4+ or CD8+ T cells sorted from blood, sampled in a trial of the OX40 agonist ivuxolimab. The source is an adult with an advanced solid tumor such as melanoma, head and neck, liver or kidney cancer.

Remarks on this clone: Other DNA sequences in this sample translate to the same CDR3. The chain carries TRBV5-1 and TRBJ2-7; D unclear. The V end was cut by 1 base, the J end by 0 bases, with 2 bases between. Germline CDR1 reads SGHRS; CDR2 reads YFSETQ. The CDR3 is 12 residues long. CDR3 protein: CASSLTSYEQYF. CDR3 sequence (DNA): TGCGCCAGCAGCTTGACCTCCTACGAGCAGTACTTC.

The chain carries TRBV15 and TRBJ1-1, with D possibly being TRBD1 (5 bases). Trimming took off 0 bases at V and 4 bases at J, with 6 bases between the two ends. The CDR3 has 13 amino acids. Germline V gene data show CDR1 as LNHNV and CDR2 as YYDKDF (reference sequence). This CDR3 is CATSRDRATEAFF. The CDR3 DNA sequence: TGTGCCACCAGCAGAGACAGGGCCACTGAAGCTTTCTTT. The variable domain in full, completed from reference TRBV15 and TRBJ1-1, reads DAMVIQNPRYQVTQFGKPVTLSCSQTLNHNVMYWYQQKSSQAPKLLFHYYDKDFNNEADTPDNFQSRRPNTSFCFLDIRSPGLGDTAMYLCATSRDRATEAFFGQGTRLTVV.

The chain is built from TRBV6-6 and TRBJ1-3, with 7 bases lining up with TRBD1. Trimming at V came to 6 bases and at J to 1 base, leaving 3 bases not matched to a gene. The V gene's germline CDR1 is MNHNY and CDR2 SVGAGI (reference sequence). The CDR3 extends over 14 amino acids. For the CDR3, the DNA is TGTGCCAGCAGGCCGACAGGGTCTGGAAACACCATATATTTT. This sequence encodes CASRPTGSGNTIYF.

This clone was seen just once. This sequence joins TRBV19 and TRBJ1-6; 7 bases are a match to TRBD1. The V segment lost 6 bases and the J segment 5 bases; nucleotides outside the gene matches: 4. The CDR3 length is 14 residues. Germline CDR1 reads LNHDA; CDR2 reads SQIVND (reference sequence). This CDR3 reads CASSDTGDNSPLHF. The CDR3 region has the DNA TGTGCCAGTAGCGATACAGGGGATAATTCACCCCTCCACTTT.

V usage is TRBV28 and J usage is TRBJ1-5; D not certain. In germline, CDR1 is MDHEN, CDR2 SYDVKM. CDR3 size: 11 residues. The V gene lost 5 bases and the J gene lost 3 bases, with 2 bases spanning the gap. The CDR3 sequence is CASSPNQPQHF. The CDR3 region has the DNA TGTGCCAGCAGTCCCAATCAGCCCCAGCATTTT.

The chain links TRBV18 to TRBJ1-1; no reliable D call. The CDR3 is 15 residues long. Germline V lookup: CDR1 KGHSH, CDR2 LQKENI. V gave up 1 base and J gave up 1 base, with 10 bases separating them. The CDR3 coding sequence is TGTGCCAGCTCACCACTGGCAGGTGGGAACACTGAAGCTTTCTTT. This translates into CASSPLAGGNTEAFF.

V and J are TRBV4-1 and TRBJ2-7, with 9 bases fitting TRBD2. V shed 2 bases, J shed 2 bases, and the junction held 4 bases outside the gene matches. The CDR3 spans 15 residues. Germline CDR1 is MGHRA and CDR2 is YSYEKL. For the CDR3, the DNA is TGCGCCAGCAGCCAACTGGCGGGAGGGCCCTACGAGCAGTACTTC. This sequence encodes CASSQLAGGPYEQYF.

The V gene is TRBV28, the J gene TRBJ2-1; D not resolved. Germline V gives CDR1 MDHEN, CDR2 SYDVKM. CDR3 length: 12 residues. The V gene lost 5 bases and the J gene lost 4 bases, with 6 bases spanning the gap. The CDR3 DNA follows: TGTGCCAGCAGTCTCTCGTACAATGAGCAGTTCTTC. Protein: CASSLSYNEQFF.

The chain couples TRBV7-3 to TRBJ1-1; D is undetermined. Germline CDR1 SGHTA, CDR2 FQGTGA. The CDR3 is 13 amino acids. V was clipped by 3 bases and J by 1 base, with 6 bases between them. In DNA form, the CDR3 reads TGTGCCAGCAGCTTCACAGAGAACACTGAAGCTTTCTTT. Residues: CASSFTENTEAFF. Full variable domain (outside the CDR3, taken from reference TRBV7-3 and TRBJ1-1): GAGVSQTPSNKVTEKGKYVELRCDPISGHTALYWYRQSLGQGPEFLIYFQGTGAADDSGLPNDRFFAVRPEGSVSTLKIQRTERGDSAVYLCASSFTENTEAFFGQGTRLTVV.

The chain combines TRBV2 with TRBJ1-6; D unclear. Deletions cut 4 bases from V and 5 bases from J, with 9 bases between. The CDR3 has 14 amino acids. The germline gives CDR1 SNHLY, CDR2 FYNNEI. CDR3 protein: CASSGWVDNSPLHF. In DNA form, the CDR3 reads TGTGCCAGCAGTGGGTGGGTTGATAATTCACCCCTCCACTTT.

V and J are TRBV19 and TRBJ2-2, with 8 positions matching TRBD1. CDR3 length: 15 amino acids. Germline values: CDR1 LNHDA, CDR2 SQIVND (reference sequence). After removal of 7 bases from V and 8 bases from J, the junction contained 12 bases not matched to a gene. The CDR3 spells CASKRRTGMSGELFF. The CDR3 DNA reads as TGTGCCAGTAAGAGGCGGACAGGGATGTCAGGGGAGCTGTTTTTT.

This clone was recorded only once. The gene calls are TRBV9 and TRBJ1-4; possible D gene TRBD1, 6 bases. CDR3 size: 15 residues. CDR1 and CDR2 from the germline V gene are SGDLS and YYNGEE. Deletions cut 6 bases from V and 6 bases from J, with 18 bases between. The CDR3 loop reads CASNESPGADEKLFF. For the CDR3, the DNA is TGTGCCAGCAACGAAAGCCCAGGGGCAGATGAAAAACTGTTTTTT. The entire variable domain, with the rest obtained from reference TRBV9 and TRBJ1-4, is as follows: DSGVTQTPKHLITATGQRVTLRCSPRSGDLSVYWYQQSLDQGLQFLIQYYNGEERAKGNILERFSAQQFPDLHSELNLSSLELGDSALYFCASNESPGADEKLFFGSGTQLSVL.

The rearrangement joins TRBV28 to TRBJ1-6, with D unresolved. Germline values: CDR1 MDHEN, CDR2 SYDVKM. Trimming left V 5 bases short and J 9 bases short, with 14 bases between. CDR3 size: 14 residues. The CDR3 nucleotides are TGTGCCAGCAGTCGCCAGGCCTTTGGTTCACCCCTCCACTTT. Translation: CASSRQAFGSPLHF.

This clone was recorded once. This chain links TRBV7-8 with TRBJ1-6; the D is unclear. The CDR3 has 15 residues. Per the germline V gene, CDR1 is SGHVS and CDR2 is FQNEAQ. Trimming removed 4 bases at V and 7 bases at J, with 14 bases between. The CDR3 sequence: CASSSTTSWNSPLHF. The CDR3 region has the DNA TGTGCCAGCAGCTCCACTACGTCCTGGAATTCACCCCTCCACTTT.

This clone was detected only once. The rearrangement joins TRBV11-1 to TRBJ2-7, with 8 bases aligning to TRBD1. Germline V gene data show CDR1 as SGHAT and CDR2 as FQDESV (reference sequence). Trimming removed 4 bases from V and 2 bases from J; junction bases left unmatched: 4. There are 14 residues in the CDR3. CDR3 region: CASSSPQGAYEQYF. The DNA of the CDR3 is TGTGCCAGCAGCTCACCACAGGGGGCCTACGAGCAGTACTTC.

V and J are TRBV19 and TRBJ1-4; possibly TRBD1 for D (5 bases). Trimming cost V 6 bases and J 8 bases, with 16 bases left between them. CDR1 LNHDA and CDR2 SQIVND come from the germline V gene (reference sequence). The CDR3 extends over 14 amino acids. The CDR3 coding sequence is TGTGCCAGTAGAAACGCAGGGAAGGAAGAAAAACTGTTTTTT. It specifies CASRNAGKEEKLFF.

CDR3 nucleotide sequence: TGTGCCAGCAGCGGGCGGGGGGTGCAGTACTTC. This translates into CASSGRGVQYF. The rearrangement links TRBV2 to TRBJ2-7; TRBD2 matches 8 bases. V was pared by 6 bases and J by 9 bases, with 4 bases of the junction left unmatched. CDR1 and CDR2 from the germline V gene are SNHLY and FYNNEI. This CDR3 is 11 amino acids long.

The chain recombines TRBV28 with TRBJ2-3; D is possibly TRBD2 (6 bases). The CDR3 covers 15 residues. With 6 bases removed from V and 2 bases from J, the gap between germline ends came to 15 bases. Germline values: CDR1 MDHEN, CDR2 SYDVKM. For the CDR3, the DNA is TGTGCCAGCAGGTCCGCGGAGCGGGCCACAGATACGCAGTATTTT. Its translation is CASRSAERATDTQYF.

The DNA of the CDR3 is TGTGCTAGTGGTTTGGACCGACAGGGGGCTGTGAACACTGAAGCTTTCTTT. Protein sequence: CASGLDRQGAVNTEAFF. The V and J genes are TRBV12-5 and TRBJ1-1, with 10 positions matching TRBD1. This CDR3 comprises 17 residues. CDR1 LGHNT and CDR2 FRNRAP come from the germline V gene. The ends lost 1 base at V and 0 bases at J; junction bases unmatched: 5.

The CDR3 DNA reads TGTGCCAGCAGCTCCGGACAGGGGGCTTTGGACTACACCTTC. This gives the protein CASSSGQGALDYTF. The chain carries TRBV11-2 and TRBJ1-2, with TRBD1 matching 11 bases. V shed 4 bases and J 10 bases; nucleotides not matched to a gene: 8. Germline CDR1 SGHAT, CDR2 FQNNGV. The CDR3 runs 14 residues.

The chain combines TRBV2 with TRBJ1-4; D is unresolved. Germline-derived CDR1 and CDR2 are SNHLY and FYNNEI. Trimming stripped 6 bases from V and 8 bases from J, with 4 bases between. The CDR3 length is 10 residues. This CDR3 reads CASRAEKLFF. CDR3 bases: TGTGCCAGCAGGGCAGAAAAACTGTTTTTT.

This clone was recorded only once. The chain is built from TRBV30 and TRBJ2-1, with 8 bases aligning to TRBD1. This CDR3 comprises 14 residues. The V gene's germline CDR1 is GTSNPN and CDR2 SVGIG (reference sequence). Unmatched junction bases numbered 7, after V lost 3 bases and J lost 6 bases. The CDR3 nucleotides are TGTGCCTGGAGCCAGGGGGCCGGTCGCAATGAGCAGTTCTTC. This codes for CAWSQGAGRNEQFF.

CDR3: CSFQGPTVQYF. CDR3 nucleotide sequence: TGCAGTTTTCAGGGACCGACAGTGCAGTACTTC. The J gene is TRBJ2-7, the V gene TRBV20-1; D is perhaps TRBD1 or TRBD2 (5 bases each). CDR3 length: 11 residues. V shed 8 bases and J shed 9 bases, with 17 bases lying between them. Germline V CDR1 and CDR2: DFQATT, SNEGSKA (reference sequence).

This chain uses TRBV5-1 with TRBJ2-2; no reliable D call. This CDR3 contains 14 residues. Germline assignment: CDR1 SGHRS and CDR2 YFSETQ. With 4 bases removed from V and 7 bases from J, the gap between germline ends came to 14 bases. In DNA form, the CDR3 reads TGCGCCAGCAGCCCTGTGCCCACCGGCGGGGAGCTGTTTTTT. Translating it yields CASSPVPTGGELFF.